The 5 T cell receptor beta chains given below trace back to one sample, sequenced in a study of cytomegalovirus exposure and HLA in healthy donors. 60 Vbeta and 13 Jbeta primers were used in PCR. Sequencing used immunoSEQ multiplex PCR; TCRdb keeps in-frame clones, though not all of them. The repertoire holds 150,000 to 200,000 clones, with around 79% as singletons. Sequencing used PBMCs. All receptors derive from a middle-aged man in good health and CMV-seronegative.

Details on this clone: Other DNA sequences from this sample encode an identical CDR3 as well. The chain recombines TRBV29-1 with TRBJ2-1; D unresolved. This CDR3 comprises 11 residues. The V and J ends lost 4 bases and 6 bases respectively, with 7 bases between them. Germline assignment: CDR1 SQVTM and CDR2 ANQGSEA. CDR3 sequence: CSVVRFNEQFF. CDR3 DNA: TGCAGCGTTGTCAGGTTCAATGAGCAGTTCTTC.

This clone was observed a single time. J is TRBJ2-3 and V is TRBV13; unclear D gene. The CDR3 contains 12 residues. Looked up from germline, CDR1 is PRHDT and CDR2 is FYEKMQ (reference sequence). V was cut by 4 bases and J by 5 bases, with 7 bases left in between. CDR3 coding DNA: TGTGCCAGCAGCTCGAGAGGAGATACGCAGTATTTT. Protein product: CASSSRGDTQYF. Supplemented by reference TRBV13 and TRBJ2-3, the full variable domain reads AAGVIQSPRHLIKEKRETATLKCYPIPRHDTVYWYQQGPGQDPQFLISFYEKMQSDKGSIPDRFSAQQFSDYHSELNMSSLELGDSALYFCASSSRGDTQYFGPGTRLTVL.

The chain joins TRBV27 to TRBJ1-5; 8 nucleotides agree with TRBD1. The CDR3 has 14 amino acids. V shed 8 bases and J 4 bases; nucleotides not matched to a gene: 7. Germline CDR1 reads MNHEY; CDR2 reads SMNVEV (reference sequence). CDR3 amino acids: CASRSGGTNQPQHF. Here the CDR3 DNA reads TGTGCCAGCCGATCAGGGGGCACAAATCAGCCCCAGCATTTT.

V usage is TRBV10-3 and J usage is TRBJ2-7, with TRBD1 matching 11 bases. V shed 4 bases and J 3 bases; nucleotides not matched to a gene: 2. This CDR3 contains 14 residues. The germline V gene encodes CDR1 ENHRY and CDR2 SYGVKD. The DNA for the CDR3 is TGTGCCATCAGTGGTGGGACAGGGGGCTACGAGCAGTACTTC. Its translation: CAISGGTGGYEQYF.

The DNA for the CDR3 is TGCGCCAGCAGCCTCTCACGGTTCGATCAGGGTGGTTCACCCCTCCACTTT. It encodes CASSLSRFDQGGSPLHF. The chain recombines TRBV4-3 with TRBJ1-6, with D maybe TRBD1 (5 bases). The ends were cut back, 4 bases at V and 9 bases at J, with 22 bases in the middle. From germline, CDR1 is LGHNA and CDR2 YSLEER. The CDR3 length is 17 residues.